The following is a T cell receptor beta chain sequence with its context. Per the original methods: Scientists estimated how many nucleated cells there were by amplifying reference gene primers. The table came from immunoSEQ multiplex PCR; TCRdb's copy has only in-frame clones and leaves some out. V and J calls and clone size come straight from that table; D and trimming were deduced from the DNA. The sample contains 140,000 to 150,000 clones, over 75% of which appear only once. These data originate in a study of blood T cell repertoires in COVID-19. Study overall: Samples taken during acute and convalescent COVID-19 were collected in the United States, Italy and Spain.

The CDR3 runs 13 residues. Germline CDR1 SGHAT, CDR2 FQNNGV. V lost 5 bases, J lost 6 bases, and 14 bases lay in between. The sequenced sample was peripheral blood. This sequence originates from a woman aged 55 to 70 with COVID-19, enrolled during active disease. This chain joins TRBV11-2 and TRBJ2-7; D is uncertain. The CDR3 DNA is TGTGCCAGCAGCCTAGGGCCAGTTCGCGAGCAGTACTTC. Translating gives CASSLGPVREQYF.